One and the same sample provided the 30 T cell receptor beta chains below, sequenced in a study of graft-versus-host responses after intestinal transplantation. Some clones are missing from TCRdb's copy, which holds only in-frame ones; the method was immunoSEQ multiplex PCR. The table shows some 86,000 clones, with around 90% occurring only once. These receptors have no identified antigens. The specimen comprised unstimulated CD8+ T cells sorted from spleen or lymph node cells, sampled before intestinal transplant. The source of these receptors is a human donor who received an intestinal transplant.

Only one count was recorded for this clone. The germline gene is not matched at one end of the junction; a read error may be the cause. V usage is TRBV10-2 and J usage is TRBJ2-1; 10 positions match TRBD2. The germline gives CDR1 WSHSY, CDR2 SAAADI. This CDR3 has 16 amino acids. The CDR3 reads CASIELAGVKYNEQFF. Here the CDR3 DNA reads TGCGCCAGCATTGAGCTAGCGGGAGTAAAGTACAATGAGCAGTTCTTC.

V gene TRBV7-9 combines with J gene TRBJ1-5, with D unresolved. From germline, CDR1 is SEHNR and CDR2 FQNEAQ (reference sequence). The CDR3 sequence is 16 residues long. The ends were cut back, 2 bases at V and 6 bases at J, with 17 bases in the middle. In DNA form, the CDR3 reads TGTGCCAGCAGCTTATCGCTGGGCGTGGTTGGTCAGCCCCAGCATTTT. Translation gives CASSLSLGVVGQPQHF.

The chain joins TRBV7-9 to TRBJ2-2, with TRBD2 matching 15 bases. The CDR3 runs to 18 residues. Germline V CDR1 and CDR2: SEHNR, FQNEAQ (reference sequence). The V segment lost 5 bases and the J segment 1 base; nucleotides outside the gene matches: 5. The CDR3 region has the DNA TGTGCCAGCAGCCTCGGACTAGCGGGAGGGGAGAACACCGGGGAGCTGTTTTTT. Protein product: CASSLGLAGGENTGELFF.

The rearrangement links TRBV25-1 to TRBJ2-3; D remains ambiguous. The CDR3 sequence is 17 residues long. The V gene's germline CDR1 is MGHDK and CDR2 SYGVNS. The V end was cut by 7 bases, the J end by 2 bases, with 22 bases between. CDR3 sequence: CASITAPVDLNTDTQYF. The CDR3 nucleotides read TGTGCCAGCATTACGGCACCCGTCGATCTAAACACAGATACGCAGTATTTT.

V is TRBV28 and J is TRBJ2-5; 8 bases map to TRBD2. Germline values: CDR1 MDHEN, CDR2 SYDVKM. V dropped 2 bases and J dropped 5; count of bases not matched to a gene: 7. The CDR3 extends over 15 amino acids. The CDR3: CASSLDGRALETQYF. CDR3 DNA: TGTGCCAGCAGTTTAGACGGGAGGGCACTGGAGACCCAGTACTTC. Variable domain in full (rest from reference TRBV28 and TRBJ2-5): DVKVTQSSRYLVKRTGEKVFLECVQDMDHENMFWYRQDPGLGLRLIYFSYDVKMKEKGDIPEGYSVSREKKERFSLILESASTNQTSMYLCASSLDGRALETQYFGPGTRLLVL.

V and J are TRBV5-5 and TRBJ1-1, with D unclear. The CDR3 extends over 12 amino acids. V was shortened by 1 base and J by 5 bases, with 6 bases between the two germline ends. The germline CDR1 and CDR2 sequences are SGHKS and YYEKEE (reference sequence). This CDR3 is CASSLFGTEAFF. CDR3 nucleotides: TGTGCCAGCAGCTTGTTCGGAACTGAAGCTTTCTTT.

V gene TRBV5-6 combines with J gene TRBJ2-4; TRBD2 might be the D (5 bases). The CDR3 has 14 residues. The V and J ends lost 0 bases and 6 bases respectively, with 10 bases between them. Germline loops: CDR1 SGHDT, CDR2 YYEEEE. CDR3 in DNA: TGTGCCAGCAGCTTGGGTCTAGCTATAAACATTCAGTACTTC. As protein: CASSLGLAINIQYF.

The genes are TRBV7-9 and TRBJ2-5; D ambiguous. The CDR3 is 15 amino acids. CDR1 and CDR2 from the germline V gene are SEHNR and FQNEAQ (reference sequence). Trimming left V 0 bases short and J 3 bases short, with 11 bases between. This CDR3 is CASSLATRVKETQYF. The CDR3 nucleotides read TGTGCCAGCAGCTTAGCGACTCGCGTAAAAGAGACCCAGTACTTC.

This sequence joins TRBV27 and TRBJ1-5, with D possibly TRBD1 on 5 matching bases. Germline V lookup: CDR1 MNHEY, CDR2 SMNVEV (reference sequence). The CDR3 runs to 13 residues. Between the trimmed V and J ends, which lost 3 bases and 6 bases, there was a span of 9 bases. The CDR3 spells CASSFRERQPQHF. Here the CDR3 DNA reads TGTGCCAGCAGTTTCAGGGAACGTCAGCCCCAGCATTTT.

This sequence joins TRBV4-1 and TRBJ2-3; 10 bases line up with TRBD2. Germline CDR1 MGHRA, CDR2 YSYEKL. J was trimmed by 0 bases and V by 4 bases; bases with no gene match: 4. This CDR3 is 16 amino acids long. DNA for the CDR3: TGCGCCAGCAGCCGGATTAGCGGGGGGAGCACAGATACGCAGTATTTT. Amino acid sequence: CASSRISGGSTDTQYF.

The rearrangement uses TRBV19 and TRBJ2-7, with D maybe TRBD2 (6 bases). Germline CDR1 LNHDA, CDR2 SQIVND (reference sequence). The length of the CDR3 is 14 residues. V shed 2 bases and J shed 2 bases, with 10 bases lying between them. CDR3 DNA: TGTGCCAGTAGTATAACGGGGGTTGCCTACGAGCAGTACTTC. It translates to CASSITGVAYEQYF.

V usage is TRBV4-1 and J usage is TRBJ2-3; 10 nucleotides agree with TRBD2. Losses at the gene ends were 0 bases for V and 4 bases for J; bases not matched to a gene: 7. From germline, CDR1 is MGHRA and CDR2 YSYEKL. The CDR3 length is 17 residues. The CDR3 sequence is CASSQESLAGEPDTQYF. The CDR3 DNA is TGCGCCAGCAGCCAAGAGAGCCTAGCGGGAGAACCAGATACGCAGTATTTT.

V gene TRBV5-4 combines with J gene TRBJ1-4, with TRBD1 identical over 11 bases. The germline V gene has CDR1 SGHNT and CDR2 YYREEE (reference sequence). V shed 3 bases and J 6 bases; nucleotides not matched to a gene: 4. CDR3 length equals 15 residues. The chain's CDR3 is CASSSPGQGDEKLFF. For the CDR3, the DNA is TGTGCCAGCAGCTCGCCGGGACAGGGGGATGAAAAACTGTTTTTT.

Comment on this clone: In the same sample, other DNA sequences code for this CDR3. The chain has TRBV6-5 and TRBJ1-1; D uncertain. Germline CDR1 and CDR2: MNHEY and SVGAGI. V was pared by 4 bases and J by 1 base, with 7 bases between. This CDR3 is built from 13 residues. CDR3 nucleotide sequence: TGTGCCAGCAGTTTCACGGGGAACACTGAAGCTTTCTTT. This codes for CASSFTGNTEAFF.

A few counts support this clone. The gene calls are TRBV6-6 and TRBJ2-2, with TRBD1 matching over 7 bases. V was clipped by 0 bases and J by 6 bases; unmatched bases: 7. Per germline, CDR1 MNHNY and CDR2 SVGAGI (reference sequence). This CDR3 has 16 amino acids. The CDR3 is CASSYSIQGTAGELFF. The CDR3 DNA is TGTGCCAGCAGTTACTCGATCCAGGGGACAGCCGGGGAGCTGTTTTTT.

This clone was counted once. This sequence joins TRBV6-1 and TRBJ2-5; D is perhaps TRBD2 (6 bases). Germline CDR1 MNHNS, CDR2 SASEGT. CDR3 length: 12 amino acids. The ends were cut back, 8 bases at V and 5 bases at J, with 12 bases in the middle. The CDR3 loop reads CASSGTAETQYF. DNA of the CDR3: TGTGCCAGCTCAGGGACTGCGGAGACCCAGTACTTC.

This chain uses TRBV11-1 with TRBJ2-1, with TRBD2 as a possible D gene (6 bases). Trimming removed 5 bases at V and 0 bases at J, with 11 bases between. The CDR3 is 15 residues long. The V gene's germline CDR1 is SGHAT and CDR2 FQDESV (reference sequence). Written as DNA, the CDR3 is TGTGCCAGCAGCCCAGCGACTAGCTCCTACAATGAGCAGTTCTTC. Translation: CASSPATSSYNEQFF.

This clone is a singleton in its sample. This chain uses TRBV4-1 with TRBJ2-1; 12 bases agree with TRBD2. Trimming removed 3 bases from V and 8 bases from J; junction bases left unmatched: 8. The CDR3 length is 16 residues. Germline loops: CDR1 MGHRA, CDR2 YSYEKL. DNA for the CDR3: TGCGCCAGCAGCCAGCACCCTAGCGGGGGGGCAGATGAGCAGTTCTTC. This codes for CASSQHPSGGADEQFF.

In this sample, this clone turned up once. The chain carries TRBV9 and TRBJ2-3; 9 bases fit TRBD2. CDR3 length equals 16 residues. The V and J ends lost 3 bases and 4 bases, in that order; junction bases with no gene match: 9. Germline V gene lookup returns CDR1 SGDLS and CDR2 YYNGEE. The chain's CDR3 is CASSDEPSGAPDTQYF. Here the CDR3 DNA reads TGTGCCAGCAGCGACGAGCCTAGCGGGGCACCAGATACGCAGTATTTT.

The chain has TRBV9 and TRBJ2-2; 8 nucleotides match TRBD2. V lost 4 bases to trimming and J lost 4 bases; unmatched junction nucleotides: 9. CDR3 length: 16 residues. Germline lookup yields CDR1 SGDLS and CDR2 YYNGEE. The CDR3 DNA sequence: TGTGCCAGCAGCCCCCGGTGGAGCGGGAGCACCGGGGAGCTGTTTTTT. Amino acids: CASSPRWSGSTGELFF.

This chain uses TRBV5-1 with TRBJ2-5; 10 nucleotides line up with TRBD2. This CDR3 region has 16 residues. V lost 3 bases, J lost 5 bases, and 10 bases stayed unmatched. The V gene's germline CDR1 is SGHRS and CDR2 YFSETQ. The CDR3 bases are TGCGCCAGCAGCTCCGGGCTAGCGGGAGCGGGGGAGACCCAGTACTTC. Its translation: CASSSGLAGAGETQYF.

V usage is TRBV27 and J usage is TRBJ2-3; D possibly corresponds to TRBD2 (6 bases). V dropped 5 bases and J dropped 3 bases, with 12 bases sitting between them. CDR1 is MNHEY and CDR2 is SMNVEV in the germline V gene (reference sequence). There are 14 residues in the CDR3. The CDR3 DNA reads TGTGCCAGCAGTGGTAGCGGTTGGACAGATACGCAGTATTTT. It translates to CASSGSGWTDTQYF.

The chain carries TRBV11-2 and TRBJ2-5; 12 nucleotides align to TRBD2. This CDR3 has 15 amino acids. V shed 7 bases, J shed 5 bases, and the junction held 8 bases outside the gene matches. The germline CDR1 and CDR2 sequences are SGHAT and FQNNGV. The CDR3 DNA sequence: TGTGCCAGCACCTCACTAGCGGGGGGAATGGAGACCCAGTACTTC. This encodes CASTSLAGGMETQYF.

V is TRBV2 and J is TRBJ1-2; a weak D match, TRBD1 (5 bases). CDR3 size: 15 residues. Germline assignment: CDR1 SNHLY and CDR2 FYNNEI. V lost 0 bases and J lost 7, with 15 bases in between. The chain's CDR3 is CASSEALGTWGGYTF. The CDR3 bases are TGTGCCAGCAGTGAAGCGCTTGGGACTTGGGGTGGCTACACCTTC.

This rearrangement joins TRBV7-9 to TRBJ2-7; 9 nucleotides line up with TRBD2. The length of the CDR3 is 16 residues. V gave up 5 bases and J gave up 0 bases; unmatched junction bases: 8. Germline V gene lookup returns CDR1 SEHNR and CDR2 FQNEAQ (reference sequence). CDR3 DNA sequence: TGTGCCAGCAGCCCGAGCGGGGGGCCTCACTCCTACGAGCAGTACTTC. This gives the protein CASSPSGGPHSYEQYF. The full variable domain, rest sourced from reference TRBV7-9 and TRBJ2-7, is DTGVSQNPRHKITKRGQNVTFRCDPISEHNRLYWYRQTLGQGPEFLTYFQNEAQLEKSRLLSDRFSAERPKGSFSTLEIQRTEQGDSAMYLCASSPSGGPHSYEQYFGPGTRLTVT.

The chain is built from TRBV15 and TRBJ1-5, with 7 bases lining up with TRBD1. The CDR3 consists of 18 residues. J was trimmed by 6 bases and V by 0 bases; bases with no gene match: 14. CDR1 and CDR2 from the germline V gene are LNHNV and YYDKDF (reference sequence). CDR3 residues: CATSREVGSGGSGQPQHF. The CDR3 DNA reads TGTGCCACCAGCAGAGAGGTTGGGTCAGGGGGGTCTGGTCAGCCCCAGCATTTT.

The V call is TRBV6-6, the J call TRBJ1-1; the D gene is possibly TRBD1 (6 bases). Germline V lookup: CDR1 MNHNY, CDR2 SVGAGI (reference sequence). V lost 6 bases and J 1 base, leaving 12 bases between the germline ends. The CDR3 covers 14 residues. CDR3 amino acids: CASRGTSSNTEAFF. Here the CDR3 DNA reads TGTGCCAGCAGGGGGACATCGTCGAACACTGAAGCTTTCTTT.

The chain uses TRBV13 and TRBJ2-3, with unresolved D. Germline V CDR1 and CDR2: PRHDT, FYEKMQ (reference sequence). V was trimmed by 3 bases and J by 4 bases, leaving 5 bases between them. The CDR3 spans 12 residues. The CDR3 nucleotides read TGTGCCAGCAGCTTGACTTCAGATACGCAGTATTTT. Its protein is CASSLTSDTQYF.

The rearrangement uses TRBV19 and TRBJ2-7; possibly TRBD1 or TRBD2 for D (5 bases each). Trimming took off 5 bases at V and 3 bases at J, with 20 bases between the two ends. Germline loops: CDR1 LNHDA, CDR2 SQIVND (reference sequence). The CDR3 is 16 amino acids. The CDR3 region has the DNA TGTGCCAGTAGTGCTGGACTGGGAGTCCAGGGCTACGAGCAGTACTTC. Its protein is CASSAGLGVQGYEQYF.

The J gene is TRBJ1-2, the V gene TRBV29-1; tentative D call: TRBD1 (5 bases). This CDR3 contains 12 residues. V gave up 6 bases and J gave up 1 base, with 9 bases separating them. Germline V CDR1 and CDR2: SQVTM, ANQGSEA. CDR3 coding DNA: TGCAGCGTGGCAGGGTTTAACTATGGCTACACCTTC. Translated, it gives CSVAGFNYGYTF. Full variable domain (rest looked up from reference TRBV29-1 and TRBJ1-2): SAVISQKPSRDICQRGTSLTIQCQVDSQVTMMFWYRQQPGQSLTLIATANQGSEATYESGFVIDKFPISRPNLTFSTLTVSNMSPEDSSIYLCSVAGFNYGYTFGSGTRLTVV.